These 32 T cell receptor beta chains were all obtained from the same sample, sequenced in a study of cytomegalovirus exposure and HLA in healthy donors. The PCR made use of 60 Vbeta and 13 Jbeta primers. TCRdb's copy holds only in-frame clones and misses some; the assay was immunoSEQ multiplex PCR. This table has 100,000 or so clones, under 80% appearing once. The sample was PBMCs. The receptors originated from a woman in her late teens or twenties in good health and CMV-seropositive.

This clone was found a few times. The chain is built from TRBV10-2 and TRBJ1-1, with a tentative D call TRBD1 (6 bases). This CDR3 has 13 amino acids. V was trimmed by 6 bases and J by 0 bases, leaving 8 bases between them. Germline CDR1 is WSHSY and CDR2 is SAAADI. DNA of the CDR3: TGCGCCAGCAGGGACAGACTGAACACTGAAGCTTTCTTT. Its translation: CASRDRLNTEAFF.

The rearrangement links TRBV2 to TRBJ2-3; 8 bases match TRBD2. The CDR3 contains 21 residues. J lost 0 bases, V lost 1 base, and 18 bases had no gene match. Germline V CDR1 and CDR2: SNHLY, FYNNEI. Here the CDR3 DNA reads TGTGCCAGCAGTGAAGAGGGACAACTCCCTGAACTAGCGGTGAGCACAGATACGCAGTATTTT. Its protein product is CASSEEGQLPELAVSTDTQYF.

This clone was detected a few times. CDR3 DNA sequence: TGTGCCAGCAGTGGCTCCGCCGGGACAGGGCGCACCGGGGAGCTGTTTTTT. Translated: CASSGSAGTGRTGELFF. The J gene is TRBJ2-2, the V gene TRBV6-4, with TRBD1 matching 9 bases. With V trimmed by 4 bases and J by 4 bases, 10 bases remained unmatched. Germline V CDR1 and CDR2: MRHNA, SNTAGT. This CDR3 has 17 residues.

The chain links TRBV28 to TRBJ2-1; 16 nucleotides agree with TRBD2. CDR1 and CDR2 from the germline V gene are MDHEN and SYDVKM. CDR3 length: 20 amino acids. J gave up 3 bases and V 5 bases, and 13 bases lay outside the gene matches. The CDR3 loop reads CASSPPPGTSGRAHYNEQFF. The CDR3 DNA sequence: TGTGCCAGCAGTCCCCCACCCGGGACTAGCGGGAGGGCCCACTACAATGAGCAGTTCTTC.

The V gene is TRBV7-6, the J gene TRBJ2-1; tentative D call: TRBD2 (6 bases). The CDR3 spans 17 residues. Germline values: CDR1 SGHVS, CDR2 FNYEAQ. Trimming shortened V by 0 bases and J by 4 bases, and 16 bases separated the two germline ends. Here the CDR3 reads CASSLAPIAVSYNEQFF. The CDR3 region has the DNA TGTGCCAGCAGCTTAGCCCCTATAGCGGTTTCTTACAATGAGCAGTTCTTC.

The chain carries TRBV27 and TRBJ2-1; D gene ambiguous. This CDR3 region has 11 residues. The ends were cut back, 8 bases at V and 5 bases at J, with 7 bases in the middle. CDR1 and CDR2 from the germline V gene are MNHEY and SMNVEV (reference sequence). CDR3 nucleotide sequence: TGTGCCAGCGGGCCGAACAATGAGCAGTTCTTC. Residues: CASGPNNEQFF.

The chain couples TRBV9 to TRBJ2-3, with 12 bases that match TRBD2. The germline V gene has CDR1 SGDLS and CDR2 YYNGEE. V lost 4 bases and J lost 0; bases outside the gene matches: 6. This CDR3 has 17 residues. The CDR3 region is CASSPRGTSGSTDTQYF. The CDR3 coding sequence is TGTGCCAGCAGCCCCAGGGGGACTAGCGGGAGCACAGATACGCAGTATTTT.

The V gene is TRBV7-3, the J gene TRBJ2-1; D might be TRBD1 (5 bases). There are 15 residues in the CDR3. The germline V gene has CDR1 SGHTA and CDR2 FQGTGA. Trimming cost V 5 bases and J 7 bases, with 18 bases left between them. The CDR3 nucleotides read TGTGCCAGCAGCCTGGGTCAGGGTTTTTCAAATGAGCAGTTCTTC. Protein: CASSLGQGFSNEQFF. The full variable domain, rest sourced from reference TRBV7-3 and TRBJ2-1, is GAGVSQTPSNKVTEKGKYVELRCDPISGHTALYWYRQSLGQGPEFLIYFQGTGAADDSGLPNDRFFAVRPEGSVSTLKIQRTERGDSAVYLCASSLGQGFSNEQFFGPGTRLTVL.

CDR3 sequence: CASGNYNEQFF. The CDR3 DNA follows: TGTGCTAGTGGCAACTACAATGAGCAGTTCTTC. The chain employs TRBV12-5 and TRBJ2-1; D not resolved. Deletions cut 6 bases from V and 3 bases from J, with 3 bases between. Germline V gene data show CDR1 as LGHNT and CDR2 as FRNRAP. This CDR3 is built from 11 residues.

This sequence joins TRBV4-3 and TRBJ2-3, with D perhaps matching TRBD1 (6 bases). Germline CDR1 is LGHNA and CDR2 is YSLEER. V lost 4 bases and J 6 bases, leaving 17 bases between the germline ends. This CDR3 spans 15 amino acids. The CDR3 protein is CASSRSRGLGDTQYF. The CDR3 DNA follows: TGCGCCAGCAGCCGAAGCAGGGGCTTGGGGGATACGCAGTATTTT.

The rearrangement joins TRBV5-1 to TRBJ2-1, with a possible D match to TRBD2 (6 bases). CDR1 is SGHRS and CDR2 is YFSETQ in the germline V gene. Between the trimmed V and J ends, which lost 2 bases and 4 bases, there was a span of 7 bases. This CDR3 is built from 13 residues. The CDR3 bases are TGCGCCAGCAGCTTCGGGAGTTACAATGAGCAGTTCTTC. Its translation: CASSFGSYNEQFF.

The genes are TRBV6-5 and TRBJ2-3; 8 bases align to TRBD2. CDR1 is MNHEY, CDR2 SVGAGI, per germline. The CDR3 has 14 residues. V shed 4 bases and J 5 bases; nucleotides not matched to a gene: 5. For the CDR3, the DNA is TGTGCCAGCAGTTCCACCGGGAGGGGAGATACGCAGTATTTT. Translating it yields CASSSTGRGDTQYF.

This clone turned up a few times. The chain couples TRBV27 to TRBJ1-2; D is undetermined. Per the germline V gene, CDR1 is MNHEY and CDR2 is SMNVEV (reference sequence). The V end was cut by 4 bases, the J end by 0 bases, with 9 bases between. The CDR3 has 14 amino acids. The CDR3 coding sequence is TGTGCCAGCAGTTCTATATTCCCTAACTATGGCTACACCTTC. This gives the protein CASSSIFPNYGYTF.

The chain uses TRBV19 and TRBJ1-1; 7 bases are shared with TRBD1. The V segment lost 6 bases and the J segment 2 bases; nucleotides outside the gene matches: 6. Germline V gene data show CDR1 as LNHDA and CDR2 as SQIVND (reference sequence). The CDR3 is made up of 14 amino acids. CDR3 protein: CASSFGDRNTEAFF. In nucleotides, the CDR3 is TGTGCCAGTAGCTTCGGGGACAGAAACACTGAAGCTTTCTTT.

The chain links TRBV29-1 to TRBJ2-4; perhaps TRBD2 as D (6 bases). Trimming pared 0 bases from V and 6 bases from J, leaving 15 bases between. CDR3 length equals 15 residues. Germline lookup yields CDR1 SQVTM and CDR2 ANQGSEA. The CDR3 DNA follows: TGCAGCGTTGAAGATCGGGGGAAGATCCCAAACATTCAGTACTTC. Residues: CSVEDRGKIPNIQYF.

This clone turned up a few times. The chain carries TRBV5-1 and TRBJ2-1, with 7 bases aligning to TRBD2. The CDR3 extends over 16 amino acids. The V and J ends lost 7 bases and 3 bases, in that order; junction bases with no gene match: 13. CDR1 and CDR2 (germline): SGHRS, YFSETQ. The CDR3: CASGRAGVIVYNEQFF. CDR3 sequence (DNA): TGCGCCAGCGGCCGGGCGGGAGTGATTGTCTACAATGAGCAGTTCTTC.

V is TRBV9 and J is TRBJ2-3; D is undetermined. The CDR3 sequence is 15 residues long. Trimming removed 0 bases from V and 1 base from J, with 9 bases in between. Germline V gene data show CDR1 as SGDLS and CDR2 as YYNGEE. Here the CDR3 DNA reads TGTGCCAGCAGCGTAGAACTAACCCGCACAGATACGCAGTATTTT. Its translation is CASSVELTRTDTQYF.

V and J are TRBV28 and TRBJ2-4; 7 nucleotides agree with TRBD1. Germline CDR1 reads MDHEN; CDR2 reads SYDVKM. The CDR3 sequence is 14 residues long. Trimming took 6 bases from V and 6 from J; bases not matched to a gene: 8. CDR3 coding DNA: TGTGCCAGCAGGCCACAGGGGCTTGGAAACATTCAGTACTTC. It specifies CASRPQGLGNIQYF. Filled out from reference TRBV28 and TRBJ2-4, the complete variable domain reads DVKVTQSSRYLVKRTGEKVFLECVQDMDHENMFWYRQDPGLGLRLIYFSYDVKMKEKGDIPEGYSVSREKKERFSLILESASTNQTSMYLCASRPQGLGNIQYFGAGTRLSVL.

The V and J genes are TRBV11-3 and TRBJ2-1; 7 bases fit TRBD2. In germline, CDR1 is SGHNT, CDR2 YENEEA. The V segment lost 5 bases and the J segment 8 bases; nucleotides outside the gene matches: 12. There are 15 residues in the CDR3. The CDR3 loop is CASSGEGLASYEQFF. DNA of the CDR3: TGTGCCAGCAGCGGGGAGGGCCTAGCGAGCTATGAGCAGTTCTTC.

This clone was seen only a few times. Here the CDR3 DNA reads TGTGCCAGCGCACGCCGACAAGACCATGAAAAACTGTTTTTT. Translation gives CASARRQDHEKLFF. The chain recombines TRBV5-7 with TRBJ1-4; D is uncertain. TRBV5-7 is designated an ORF whose function remains uncertain. The CDR3 length is 14 residues. Trimming shortened V by 7 bases and J by 6 bases, and 16 bases separated the two germline ends.

The rearrangement joins TRBV4-3 to TRBJ2-7; D ambiguous. Germline lookup yields CDR1 LGHNA and CDR2 YSLEER. The CDR3 has 16 amino acids. V was trimmed by 0 bases and J by 5 bases, leaving 17 bases between them. The CDR3 DNA follows: TGCGCCAGCAGCCAAGATGAGCTGCTCAATTTGGACGAGCAGTACTTC. It is translated as CASSQDELLNLDEQYF.

The chain is built from TRBV6-5 and TRBJ2-1; TRBD1 is a possible D gene (7 bases). Germline V gene lookup returns CDR1 MNHEY and CDR2 SVGAGI. V lost 4 bases to trimming and J lost 5 bases, with 18 bases between them. CDR3 length: 16 residues. The CDR3 nucleotides read TGTGCCAGCAGTTGGAGGGGGCCCCTGGGCGACAATGAGCAGTTCTTC. As protein: CASSWRGPLGDNEQFF.

This sequence joins TRBV7-9 and TRBJ1-1; the match to TRBD1 covers 7 bases. The CDR3 runs 14 residues. Per the germline V gene, CDR1 is SEHNR and CDR2 is FQNEAQ (reference sequence). V dropped 3 bases and J dropped 4; count of bases not matched to a gene: 5. CDR3 DNA: TGTGCCAGCAGCTTCGACAGGGTTTCCACTGAAGCTTTCTTT. Amino acids: CASSFDRVSTEAFF.

The chain combines TRBV6-1 with TRBJ2-7; D gene unclear. Trimming took 7 bases from V and 4 from J, leaving 14 bases between them. The germline V gene has CDR1 MNHNS and CDR2 SASEGT. This CDR3 contains 13 residues. This CDR3 is CASTGLELYEQYF. The CDR3, as DNA: TGTGCCAGCACTGGCCTAGAGCTTTACGAGCAGTACTTC.

The chain uses TRBV23-1 and TRBJ2-3, with TRBD1 identical over 8 bases. TRBV23-1 has ORF status, its function being uncertain. CDR3 length equals 16 residues. With 7 bases clipped from V and 0 bases from J, the junction kept 9 bases outside the gene matches. The CDR3: CASKIRQGLSTDTQYF. The CDR3 bases are TGCGCCAGCAAGATACGACAGGGGTTGAGCACAGATACGCAGTATTTT.

The chain combines TRBV7-2 with TRBJ2-3, with a tentative D call TRBD2 (6 bases). Trimming shortened V by 5 bases and J by 6 bases, and 15 bases separated the two germline ends. Per the germline V gene, CDR1 is SGHTA and CDR2 is FQGNSA. CDR3 length: 14 residues. CDR3 residues: CASSRERATDTQYF. CDR3 DNA: TGTGCCAGCAGCCGGGAGAGGGCCACGGATACGCAGTATTTT.

The rearrangement joins TRBV4-1 to TRBJ1-3; 7 nucleotides match TRBD1. This CDR3 has 15 amino acids. Germline trimming cut 4 bases from V and 7 bases from J; bases unmatched to any gene: 10. CDR1 MGHRA and CDR2 YSYEKL come from the germline V gene. The CDR3 loop reads CASSPNRGGGNTIYF. The CDR3 coding sequence is TGCGCCAGCAGCCCGAACAGGGGAGGAGGTAACACCATATATTTT.

This clone was seen a handful of times. V usage is TRBV28 and J usage is TRBJ1-1; TRBD1 might be the D (5 bases). CDR3 length equals 12 residues. The germline CDR1 and CDR2 sequences are MDHEN and SYDVKM. The V gene lost 3 bases and the J gene lost 9 bases, with 11 bases spanning the gap. The CDR3 region is CASSLTAGKAFF. For the CDR3, the DNA is TGTGCCAGCAGTTTGACAGCAGGAAAAGCTTTCTTT.

This clone occurred a few times. The chain joins TRBV25-1 to TRBJ2-7, with D uncertain. This CDR3 spans 13 amino acids. V gave up 1 base and J gave up 3 bases, with 7 bases separating them. CDR1 is MGHDK and CDR2 is SYGVNS in the germline V gene. The CDR3 coding sequence is TGTGCCAGCAGTGAATCTGTCTACTACGAGCAGTACTTC. It encodes CASSESVYYEQYF.

J is TRBJ2-7 and V is TRBV5-1; 12 bases align to TRBD1. The CDR3 spans 17 residues. CDR1 is SGHRS and CDR2 is YFSETQ in the germline V gene. Trimming removed 2 bases from V and 6 bases from J; junction bases left unmatched: 12. CDR3 bases: TGCGCCAGCAGCTTCCGTTACCCGGGACAGGGGGCCTCCGAGCAGTACTTC. This encodes CASSFRYPGQGASEQYF.

V gene TRBV2 combines with J gene TRBJ2-7, with 7 bases aligning to TRBD2. The trim removed 7 bases at V and 3 bases at J, leaving 12 bases unmatched. The V gene's germline CDR1 is SNHLY and CDR2 FYNNEI. The CDR3 loop spans 15 amino acids. The CDR3 loop is CASTSPGTIIYEQYF. CDR3 DNA: TGTGCCAGCACCTCCCCCGGGACTATAATCTACGAGCAGTACTTC.

This clone was counted only a few times. The chain uses TRBV6-6 and TRBJ2-6; maybe TRBD2 (6 bases). The CDR3 has 15 amino acids. The germline gives CDR1 MNHNY, CDR2 SVGAGI (reference sequence). V gave up 4 bases and J gave up 3 bases, with 10 bases separating them. CDR3 in DNA: TGTGCCAGCAGTTCGGCGCGGGGTGGGGCCAACGTCCTGACTTTC. Translating it yields CASSSARGGANVLTF.